Listed here are 27 T cell receptor beta chains from one sample, sequenced in a study of T cells in Graves' hyperthyroidism and ophthalmopathy (dated by TCRdb to the late 2010s). Library preparation used multiplex PCR. Sequenced on an Illumina HiSeq 2000. The TCR beta CDR3 regions were amplified from RNA transcripts. For the first round of RT-PCR on the TCR CDR3, the HTBI primer set was used together with the Qiagen OneStep RT-PCR kit. Through fastp at Q25 and MiXCR, TCRdb rebuilt clones from the public reads, retaining in-frame beta chains. Each entry merges the rows of one CDR3 protein and shows their most common DNA and genes. The sample records 600,000 to 650,000 distinct CDR3 sequences, 15% to 20% of which are singletons. The top ten hold 3.8% of the sample. Material for sequencing was blood. The receptors come from a woman between 25 and 40 years old with Graves' hyperthyroidism.

This clonotype was found many times. V usage is TRBV20-1 and J usage is TRBJ1-1; no clear D. CDR1 DFQATT and CDR2 SNEGSKA come from the germline V gene (reference sequence). The CDR3 loop spans 14 amino acids. Trimming cost V 2 bases and J 0 bases, with 10 bases left between them. CDR3 sequence (DNA): TGCAGTGCTAGAAATCAGGCGCTGAACACTGAAGCTTTCTTT. Protein sequence: CSARNQALNTEAFF.

This clonotype was seen a handful of times. The chain has TRBV3-1 and TRBJ2-2; perhaps TRBD2 as D (6 bases). V lost 0 bases and J lost 0, with 17 bases in between. This CDR3 is built from 19 residues. Germline assignment: CDR1 LGHDT and CDR2 YNNKEL (reference sequence). The CDR3 sequence is CASSQEVAGLTSNTGELFF. CDR3 in DNA: TGTGCCAGCAGCCAAGAAGTGGCGGGGTTAACTTCGAACACCGGGGAGCTGTTTTTT.

This clonotype was seen at least ten times. The chain uses TRBV27 and TRBJ2-3, with D perhaps TRBD2 (7 bases). V was pared by 3 bases and J by 3 bases, with 16 bases between. The length of the CDR3 is 16 residues. Germline V CDR1 and CDR2: MNHEY, SMNVEV (reference sequence). CDR3: CASSFMGGAGTDTQYF. The CDR3 bases are TGTGCCAGCAGTTTTATGGGGGGGGCCGGTACAGATACGCAGTATTTT.

Here the CDR3 DNA reads TGTGCCAGCAGTTACACGGGGTTTGAGCAGTTCTTC. Translated: CASSYTGFEQFF. The J gene is TRBJ2-1, the V gene TRBV6-2 or TRBV6-3; TRBD2 might be the D (5 bases). The CDR3 runs to 12 residues. Germline V gene data show CDR1 as MNHEY and CDR2 as SVGEGT. V lost 2 bases and J 9 bases, leaving 8 bases between the germline ends.

This clonotype showed up many times. This CDR3 reads CASSYSRQGDEQYF. The CDR3 bases are TGTGCCAGCAGTTACTCGCGGCAGGGGGACGAGCAGTACTTC. This chain connects TRBV6-2 or TRBV6-3 to TRBJ2-7; 7 nucleotides match TRBD1. The CDR3 loop spans 14 amino acids. With V trimmed by 0 bases and J by 5 bases, 4 bases remained unmatched. Per the germline V gene, CDR1 is MNHEY and CDR2 is SVGEGT.

This clonotype was found many times. This chain links TRBV6-2 or TRBV6-3 with TRBJ1-5, with D unresolved. Germline V CDR1 and CDR2: MNHEY, SVGEGT. This CDR3 region has 14 residues. V lost 2 bases, J lost 7 bases, and 12 bases lay in between. CDR3 sequence (DNA): TGTGCCAGCAGTTACCCTAATTTGGGCCAGCCCCAGCATTTT. Protein: CASSYPNLGQPQHF.

J is TRBJ2-5 and V is TRBV7-2; 11 bases are shared with TRBD2. Germline V gene lookup returns CDR1 SGHTA and CDR2 FQGNSA. The CDR3 has 18 amino acids. With V trimmed by 3 bases and J by 5 bases, 14 bases remained unmatched. CDR3 residues: CASSFSNLAGGPPETQYF. Written as DNA, the CDR3 is TGTGCCAGCAGCTTCAGTAATTTAGCGGGAGGGCCCCCCGAGACCCAGTACTTC.

This clonotype has only a few counts. A much bigger clone sits one base away, suggesting this may be a read error. The J gene is TRBJ2-7, the V gene TRBV6-2 or TRBV6-3; TRBD2 is a possible D gene (5 bases). This CDR3 has 12 amino acids. Trimming removed 6 bases from V and 3 bases from J, with 9 bases in between. The germline V gene encodes CDR1 MNHEY and CDR2 SVGEGT. The CDR3 DNA is TGTGCCAGCAGACGACTACGCTACGAGCAGTACTTC. Translated, it gives CASRRLRYEQYF.

This clonotype appeared many times. The V gene is TRBV27, the J gene TRBJ2-3; possible D gene TRBD1, 6 bases. This CDR3 has 15 residues. Between the trimmed V and J ends, which lost 1 base and 0 bases, there was a span of 8 bases. Germline lookup yields CDR1 MNHEY and CDR2 SMNVEV (reference sequence). The CDR3 loop reads CASSLFGQSTDTQYF. Written as DNA, the CDR3 is TGTGCCAGCAGTTTATTTGGACAGAGCACAGATACGCAGTATTTT.

This clonotype was counted ten times or more. V usage is TRBV6-1 and J usage is TRBJ2-5, with TRBD2 matching 8 bases. Trimming at V came to 5 bases and at J to 0 bases, leaving 8 bases not matched to a gene. CDR1 MNHNS and CDR2 SASEGT come from the germline V gene. CDR3 length: 16 residues. CDR3 in DNA: TGTGCCAGCAGTTACGGGGGTAGCGGGAACCAAGAGACCCAGTACTTC. This gives the protein CASSYGGSGNQETQYF.

This clonotype has ten or more counts. V usage is TRBV11-2 and J usage is TRBJ2-1, with a weak D call TRBD2 (5 bases). In germline, CDR1 is SGHAT, CDR2 FQNNGV. Trimming pared 2 bases from V and 6 bases from J, leaving 11 bases between. This CDR3 comprises 14 residues. CDR3 sequence reads: CASSLNLRGNEQFF. CDR3 DNA sequence: TGTGCCAGCAGCTTAAATCTCCGGGGCAATGAGCAGTTCTTC.

The gene calls are TRBV18 and TRBJ2-1, with 10 bases identical to TRBD1. This CDR3 contains 15 residues. CDR1 is KGHSH and CDR2 is LQKENI in the germline V gene. The junction had 3 bases not matched to a gene; V was cut back by 0 bases and J by 7 bases. This CDR3 reads CASSPPGQGRNEQFF. The CDR3 DNA reads TGTGCCAGCTCACCACCGGGACAGGGGAGAAATGAGCAGTTCTTC.

This clonotype was detected ten times or more. CDR3 protein: CASSLAGGLQETQYF. The CDR3, as DNA: TGTGCCAGCAGCTTAGCGGGGGGCCTCCAAGAGACCCAGTACTTC. J is TRBJ2-5 and V is TRBV7-2, with D perhaps matching TRBD1 or TRBD2 (6 bases each). Germline-derived CDR1 and CDR2 are SGHTA and FQGNSA. This CDR3 region has 15 residues. The ends were cut back, 0 bases at V and 1 base at J, with 9 bases in the middle. The whole variable domain, filled in from reference TRBV7-2 and TRBJ2-5, reads GAGVSQSPSNKVTEKGKDVELRCDPISGHTALYWYRQSLGQGLEFLIYFQGNSAPDKSGLPSDRFSAERTGGSVSTLTIQRTQQEDSAVYLCASSLAGGLQETQYFGPGTRLLVL.

This clonotype was seen at least ten times. The J gene is TRBJ1-1, the V gene TRBV3-1; D unclear. The CDR3 is made up of 13 amino acids. Germline V gives CDR1 LGHDT, CDR2 YNNKEL (reference sequence). The V end was cut by 3 bases, the J end by 0 bases, with 5 bases between. CDR3 sequence (DNA): TGTGCCAGCAGCCAGAGGATGAACACTGAAGCTTTCTTT. Protein product: CASSQRMNTEAFF.

This clonotype was picked up many times. The chain recombines TRBV6-1 with TRBJ1-5; D possibly corresponds to TRBD1 (6 bases). The CDR3 is made up of 17 amino acids. Germline CDR1 and CDR2: MNHNS and SASEGT. V was pared by 3 bases and J by 4 bases, with 19 bases between. The DNA for the CDR3 is TGTGCCAGCAGTGATAATTACAGGGTCTCCAGGAATCAGCCCCAGCATTTT. This gives the protein CASSDNYRVSRNQPQHF.

V is TRBV28 and J is TRBJ2-5; D remains ambiguous. Germline CDR1 is MDHEN and CDR2 is SYDVKM. Between the trimmed V and J ends, which lost 4 bases and 1 base, there was a span of 13 bases. The CDR3 contains 15 residues. The CDR3 is CASSSTRLLQETQYF. As DNA, the CDR3 is TGTGCCAGCAGTTCCACACGACTCCTCCAAGAGACCCAGTACTTC.

J is TRBJ2-2 and V is TRBV7-2; D remains unclear. The ends were cut back, 5 bases at V and 4 bases at J, with 14 bases in the middle. This CDR3 region has 15 residues. Germline V gives CDR1 SGHTA, CDR2 FQGNSA. The chain's CDR3 is CASSPPGVGTGELFF. The CDR3 coding sequence is TGTGCCAGCAGCCCCCCGGGCGTGGGCACCGGGGAGCTGTTTTTT.

This sequence joins TRBV12-5 and TRBJ2-6; D is perhaps TRBD1 (6 bases). V was pared by 1 base and J by 0 bases, with 13 bases between. Germline V lookup: CDR1 LGHNT, CDR2 FRNRAP. This CDR3 has 18 amino acids. CDR3 amino acids: CASGLDFTGSSGANVLTF. CDR3 coding DNA: TGTGCTAGTGGTTTGGACTTCACAGGGAGCTCTGGGGCCAACGTCCTGACTTTC.

This clonotype appeared a few times. The chain joins TRBV7-9 to TRBJ2-4; D is uncertain. This CDR3 region has 15 residues. In germline, CDR1 is SEHNR, CDR2 FQNEAQ (reference sequence). With 5 bases removed from V and 0 bases from J, the gap between germline ends came to 11 bases. In DNA, the CDR3 is TGTGCCAGCAGCCGGACGCCCCAAGCCAAAAACATTCAGTACTTC. Protein sequence: CASSRTPQAKNIQYF.

This chain links TRBV20-1 with TRBJ2-7, with D perhaps TRBD1 (6 bases). Between the trimmed V and J ends, which lost 0 bases and 4 bases, there was a span of 10 bases. The CDR3 is made up of 13 amino acids. In germline, CDR1 is DFQATT, CDR2 SNEGSKA (reference sequence). This chain's CDR3 is CSARDVGQYEQYF. The CDR3 DNA sequence: TGCAGTGCTAGAGATGTAGGACAGTACGAGCAGTACTTC.

Remarks on this clonotype: This sequence may be a read error, since a much larger clone differs from it by one base. V and J are TRBV29-1 and TRBJ2-7, with a weak D call TRBD1 (6 bases). CDR1 is SQVTM and CDR2 is ANQGSEA in the germline V gene. This CDR3 comprises 13 residues. CDR3 sequence: CSVERTDSYEQHF. The CDR3 DNA follows: TGCAGCGTTGAGCGGACAGACTCCTACGAGCAGCACTTC.

At least ten counts were recorded for this clonotype. The rearrangement links TRBV27 to TRBJ2-7, with 9 bases lining up with TRBD1. This CDR3 has 15 amino acids. J was trimmed by 3 bases and V by 2 bases; bases with no gene match: 5. The germline V gene encodes CDR1 MNHEY and CDR2 SMNVEV (reference sequence). The CDR3 sequence is CASSLIRDRDYEQYF. In nucleotides, the CDR3 is TGTGCCAGCAGTTTAATTAGGGACAGGGACTACGAGCAGTACTTC.

The V and J genes are TRBV18 and TRBJ2-7; the match to TRBD1 covers 9 bases. Germline trimming cut 3 bases from V and 0 bases from J; bases unmatched to any gene: 6. CDR3 length: 16 amino acids. The germline V gene has CDR1 KGHSH and CDR2 LQKENI. The CDR3 nucleotides read TGTGCCAGCTCACCGATTAGACAGGGGGGCTCCTACGAGCAGTACTTC. Protein: CASSPIRQGGSYEQYF.

This clonotype has only one observation. One junction end does not reproduce the germline sequence, and a read error may be involved. The chain uses TRBV27 and TRBJ2-5; TRBD1 might be the D (6 bases). Germline CDR1 is MNHEY and CDR2 is SMNVEV (reference sequence). This CDR3 has 14 residues. The chain's CDR3 is CASSLSGAQETPYF. The DNA of the CDR3 is TGTGCCAGCAGTTTATCGGGGGCGCAAGAGACCCCGTACTTC.

V and J are TRBV19 and TRBJ1-1, with D hard to call. V lost 8 bases to trimming and J lost 6 bases, with 10 bases between them. Looked up from germline, CDR1 is LNHDA and CDR2 is SQIVND (reference sequence). The length of the CDR3 is 11 residues. The CDR3 DNA follows: TGTGCCAGTGAAAAGATGGCTGAAGCTTTCTTT. Residues: CASEKMAEAFF. The full variable domain, its missing parts supplied by reference TRBV19 and TRBJ1-1, is DGGITQSPKYLFRKEGQNVTLSCEQNLNHDAMYWYRQDPGQGLRLIYYSQIVNDFQKGDIAEGYSVSREKKESFPLTVTSAQKNPTAFYLCASEKMAEAFFGQGTRLTVV.

The chain recombines TRBV20-1 with TRBJ2-7, with TRBD2 identical over 14 bases. CDR3 length: 15 amino acids. CDR1 and CDR2 (germline): DFQATT, SNEGSKA (reference sequence). The V segment lost 1 base and the J segment 6 bases; nucleotides outside the gene matches: 5. In DNA form, the CDR3 reads TGCAGTGCTAGAGGGGGACTAGCGGGAGCACCCGAGCAGTACTTC. This encodes CSARGGLAGAPEQYF.

The table lists this clonotype with a few counts. The chain couples TRBV3-1 to TRBJ1-2, with D tentatively TRBD1 (5 bases). This CDR3 spans 14 amino acids. Germline lookup yields CDR1 LGHDT and CDR2 YNNKEL (reference sequence). V shed 7 bases and J shed 3 bases, with 15 bases lying between them. DNA for the CDR3: TGTGCCAGCACGCCCCCCGGAGGGGACTATGGCTACACCTTC. Translated, it gives CASTPPGGDYGYTF. Looking up the rest from reference TRBV3-1 and TRBJ1-2 gives the full variable domain: DTAVSQTPKYLVTQMGNDKSIKCEQNLGHDTMYWYKQDSKKFLKIMFSYNNKELIINETVPNRFSPKSPDKAHLNLHINSLELGDSAVYFCASTPPGGDYGYTFGSGTRLTVV.